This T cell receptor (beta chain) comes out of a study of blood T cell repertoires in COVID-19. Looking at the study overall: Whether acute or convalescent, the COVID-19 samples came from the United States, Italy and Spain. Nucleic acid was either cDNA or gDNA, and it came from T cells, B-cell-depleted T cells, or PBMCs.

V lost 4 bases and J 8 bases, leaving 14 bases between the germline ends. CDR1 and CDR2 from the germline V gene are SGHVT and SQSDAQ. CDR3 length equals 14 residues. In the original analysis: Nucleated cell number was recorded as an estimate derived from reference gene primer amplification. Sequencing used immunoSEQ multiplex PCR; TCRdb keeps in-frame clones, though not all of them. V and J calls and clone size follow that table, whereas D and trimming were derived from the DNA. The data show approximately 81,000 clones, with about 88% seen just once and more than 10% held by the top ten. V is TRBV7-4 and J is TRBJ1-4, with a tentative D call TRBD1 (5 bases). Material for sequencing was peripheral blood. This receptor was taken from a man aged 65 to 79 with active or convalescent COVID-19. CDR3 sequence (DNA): TGTGCCAGCAGCTCACAGAAGGGGCGGGAAAAACTGTTTTTT. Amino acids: CASSSQKGREKLFF.